The rows below give T cell receptor beta chains drawn from one sample of a study of chronic HIV infection and antiretroviral therapy. TCRdb ran MiXCR on the 5' RACE reads and lists one entry per CDR3 protein. The sample comprises 30,000 to 35,000 distinct CDR3 sequences, around 9% of which are singletons, and 2.5% rests with the top ten. Material: peripheral blood. The receptors stem from an adult who had HIV and had not received antiretroviral therapy, or was an uninfected healthy control (not recorded which). The CDR3 runs from the conserved cysteine through the conserved F or W. The D gene is left open where the match is weak. Expanded clones are given a class, and other clones once, few, many or no size at all.

j_gene	abundance	d_gene	v_gene	CDR3aa	CDR3nt
TRBJ1-1	many	.	TRBV4-1	CASSQEWPNTEAFF	TGCGCCAGCAGCCAAGAATGGCCTAACACTGAAGCTTTCTTT
TRBJ1-5	few	TRBD1	TRBV19	CASTGGGNQPQHF	TGTGCCAGTACAGGGGGCGGCAATCAGCCCCAGCATTTT
TRBJ1-4	many	.	TRBV29-1	CSVAQGPEKLFF	TGCAGCGTTGCCCAGGGCCCCGAAAAACTGTTTTTT
TRBJ2-3	many	TRBD1	TRBV7-2	CASSLERTGSSSDTQYF	TGTGCCAGCAGCTTAGAAAGGACAGGGAGCTCCTCAGATACGCAGTATTTT
TRBJ1-1	.	.	TRBV6-2/TRBV6-3	CASSSTRTAGNTEAFF	TGTGCCAGCAGTTCTACGCGGACAGCGGGGAACACTGAAGCTTTCTTT
TRBJ2-5	medium-sized	.	TRBV5-6	CASSMRGTQETQYF	TGTGCCAGCAGCATGCGTGGGACCCAAGAGACCCAGTACTTC
TRBJ2-3	many	TRBD2	TRBV9	CASSEEIIAGLGVTDTQYF	TGTGCCAGCAGCGAGGAGATAATAGCGGGGCTCGGGGTGACAGATACGCAGTATTTT
TRBJ2-7	.	TRBD1	TRBV9	CASSVDNRGYEQYF	TGTGCCAGCAGCGTAGACAACAGGGGGTACGAGCAGTACTTC
TRBJ2-1	many	TRBD2	TRBV3-1	CASSGLATNNEQFF	TGTGCCAGCAGCGGACTAGCGACCAACAATGAGCAGTTCTTC
TRBJ2-5	.	TRBD1	TRBV24-1	CATSAGTGEVETQYF	TGTGCCACCAGTGCCGGGACAGGGGAAGTAGAGACCCAGTACTTC
TRBJ1-6	many	.	TRBV27	CASSTGNSPLHF	TGTGCCAGCAGTACAGGGAATTCACCCCTCCACTTT
TRBJ1-5	many	TRBD1	TRBV3-1	CASSQGPGQGRASNQPQHF	TGTGCCAGCAGCCAAGGTCCGGGACAGGGGAGAGCTAGCAATCAGCCCCAGCATTTT
TRBJ2-1	few	TRBD2	TRBV3-1	CASRLGRANEQFF	TGTGCCAGCAGACTGGGGAGGGCCAATGAGCAGTTCTTC
TRBJ2-3	.	.	TRBV7-6	CASTLRARGTDTQYF	TGTGCCAGCACCCTACGGGCTAGGGGCACAGATACGCAGTATTTT
TRBJ2-7	.	.	TRBV3-1	CASSQVVGEQYF	TGTGCCAGCAGCCAAGTGGTCGGAGAGCAGTACTTC
TRBJ1-1	few	.	TRBV5-1	CASSSFNTEAFF	TGCGCCAGCAGCAGTTTTAACACTGAAGCTTTCTTT
TRBJ1-2	few	.	TRBV28	CASEEATASAGYTF	TGTGCCAGCGAAGAAGCGACGGCGTCCGCTGGCTACACCTTC
TRBJ1-1	many	.	TRBV5-5	CASSPGRRHTEAFF	TGTGCCAGCAGTCCCGGACGGAGACACACTGAAGCTTTCTTT
TRBJ2-3	few	TRBD1	TRBV29-1	CSVERQGADTQYF	TGCAGCGTTGAAAGGCAGGGGGCAGATACGCAGTATTTT
TRBJ1-2	.	.	TRBV29-1	CSVEQDPSYGYTF	TGCAGCGTTGAGCAGGACCCGAGCTATGGCTACACCTTC
TRBJ2-4	many	.	TRBV11-2	CASSLALAKNIQYF	TGTGCCAGCAGCTTGGCCCTAGCCAAAAACATTCAGTACTTC
TRBJ1-1	many	.	TRBV29-1	CSVWDPDTEAFF	TGCAGCGTTTGGGACCCGGATACTGAAGCTTTCTTT
TRBJ2-5	many	.	TRBV10-3	CAISVSGQPEETQYF	TGTGCCATCAGTGTATCTGGACAGCCTGAAGAGACCCAGTACTTC
TRBJ1-4	.	.	TRBV5-5	CASSLSVGRGLEKLFF	TGTGCCAGCAGCTTATCGGTTGGCAGGGGTTTAGAAAAACTGTTTTTT
TRBJ1-5	.	.	TRBV5-1	CASSHDPGENQPQHF	TGCGCCAGCAGCCACGACCCTGGGGAAAATCAGCCCCAGCATTTT
TRBJ2-7	many	.	TRBV25-1	CASGRLYEQYF	TGTGCCTCGGGACGACTCTACGAGCAGTACTTC
TRBJ1-1	.	.	TRBV11-2	CASSREWGEAFF	TGTGCCAGCAGCAGGGAGTGGGGTGAAGCTTTCTTT
TRBJ1-1	many	.	TRBV11-2	CASSLPTRESGENTEAFF	TGTGCCAGCAGCTTACCCACAAGGGAGTCAGGGGAAAATACTGAAGCTTTCTTT
TRBJ2-5	many	.	TRBV5-1	CASSLWGAPEETQYF	TGCGCCAGCAGCTTGTGGGGGGCGCCCGAAGAGACCCAGTACTTC
TRBJ1-1	.	.	TRBV12-3/TRBV12-4	CASYSTANTEAFF	TGTGCCAGCTACTCGACAGCGAACACTGAAGCTTTCTTT
TRBJ2-1	few	.	TRBV6-2/TRBV6-3	CASSRSVSTGPISYNEQFF	TGTGCCAGCAGCCGTTCAGTTTCTACAGGGCCAATCTCCTACAATGAGCAGTTCTTC
TRBJ2-3	.	.	TRBV10-3	CAISGTGTQGADTQYF	TGTGCCATCAGTGGGACCGGGACACAGGGTGCGGATACGCAGTATTTT
TRBJ1-5	few	.	TRBV28	CASSFRAGLGNQPQHF	TGTGCCAGCAGTTTTAGAGCAGGGCTAGGAAATCAGCCCCAGCATTTT
TRBJ2-5	medium-sized	.	TRBV6-4	CASSDSAGSGETQYF	TGTGCCAGCAGTGACTCGGCAGGGTCGGGAGAGACCCAGTACTTC
TRBJ1-1	.	TRBD1	TRBV4-2	CASSQENRGDTEAFF	TGTGCCAGCAGCCAAGAGAACAGGGGTGACACTGAAGCTTTCTTT
TRBJ2-3	many	.	TRBV7-2	CASTPPGSASDTQYF	TGTGCCAGCACCCCTCCGGGGAGTGCCTCAGATACGCAGTATTTT
TRBJ1-2	.	.	TRBV29-1	CSVDRDVMAYTF	TGCAGCGTTGACAGGGACGTTATGGCCTACACCTTC
TRBJ1-1	medium-sized	TRBD1	TRBV3-1	CASSLGQMNTEAFF	TGTGCCAGCAGCCTGGGACAGATGAACACTGAAGCTTTCTTT
TRBJ1-1	many	.	TRBV5-6	CASSRDTDEAFF	TGTGCCAGCAGCAGGGACACCGACGAAGCTTTCTTT
TRBJ2-2	many	.	TRBV29-1	CSVDPGYTGELFF	TGCAGCGTTGACCCCGGATACACCGGGGAGCTGTTTTTT
TRBJ2-2	.	.	TRBV27	CASSLSLETGELFF	TGTGCCAGCAGTTTATCGTTGGAAACCGGGGAGCTGTTTTTT
TRBJ2-7	many	.	TRBV11-3	CASSPGTTYEQYF	TGTGCCAGCAGCCCCGGGACAACCTACGAGCAGTACTTC
TRBJ1-1	few	.	TRBV5-1	CASSLEMNTEAFF	TGCGCCAGCAGCTTGGAGATGAACACTGAAGCTTTCTTT